These 17 T cell receptor beta chains were all obtained from the same sample, sequenced in a study of blood T cell repertoires in COVID-19. Assay used: immunoSEQ multiplex PCR; TCRdb lists only in-frame clones, some missing. This table has around 230,000 clones, roughly 89% appearing once. Sample: peripheral blood. The receptors shown here come from a man younger than 45 who had recovered from COVID-19.

In its sample, this clone was seen many times. The V call is TRBV19, the J call TRBJ1-2, with unresolved D. CDR1 is LNHDA, CDR2 SQIVND, per germline (reference sequence). The CDR3 consists of 11 residues. V lost 6 bases, J lost 7 bases, and 9 bases lay in between. CDR3 sequence reads: CASRVSGGYTF. As DNA, the CDR3 is TGTGCCAGTAGGGTATCGGGTGGCTACACCTTC.

The gene calls are TRBV5-4 and TRBJ2-7; D gene ambiguous. From germline, CDR1 is SGHNT and CDR2 YYREEE (reference sequence). The ends were cut back, 0 bases at V and 0 bases at J, with 7 bases in the middle. The CDR3 is 14 residues long. The CDR3 bases are TGTGCCAGCAGCTTGGAGCTAAGCTCCTACGAGCAGTACTTC. Translation: CASSLELSSYEQYF.

Only a few counts were recorded for this clone. The CDR3 loop reads CASSPVMWTADLVTFF. Here the CDR3 DNA reads TGTGCCAGCAGTCCCGTAATGTGGACAGCCGACCTCGTAACTTTCTTT. This rearrangement joins TRBV6-2 or TRBV6-3 to TRBJ1-1, with D possibly TRBD1 on 6 matching bases. The CDR3 extends over 16 amino acids. Germline V lookup: CDR1 MNHEY, CDR2 SVGEGT. V was trimmed by 5 bases and J by 12 bases, leaving 28 bases between them.

This rearrangement joins TRBV28 to TRBJ2-5; possible D gene TRBD2, 6 bases. The germline CDR1 and CDR2 sequences are MDHEN and SYDVKM. This CDR3 is 13 amino acids long. V was pared by 6 bases and J by 1 base, with 9 bases between. This CDR3 reads CASRVGGQETQYF. The DNA of the CDR3 is TGTGCCAGCAGGGTCGGGGGCCAAGAGACCCAGTACTTC.

The chain's CDR3 is CASSPRTGGANTEAFF. The CDR3 DNA sequence: TGTGCCAGCTCACCACGGACGGGAGGGGCGAACACTGAAGCTTTCTTT. The rearrangement joins TRBV18 to TRBJ1-1, with a weak D call TRBD1 (5 bases). In germline, CDR1 is KGHSH, CDR2 LQKENI. The CDR3 extends over 16 amino acids. The V gene lost 1 base and the J gene lost 1 base, with 13 bases spanning the gap.

The V and J genes are TRBV6-6 and TRBJ2-7; TRBD1 agrees at 9 bases. Germline lookup yields CDR1 MNHNY and CDR2 SVGAGI (reference sequence). This CDR3 has 14 amino acids. V shed 5 bases and J 0 bases; nucleotides not matched to a gene: 2. CDR3 amino acids: CASSPGQGSYEQYF. As DNA, the CDR3 is TGTGCCAGCAGTCCGGGACAGGGCTCCTACGAGCAGTACTTC.

This chain joins TRBV29-1 and TRBJ2-3; D not certain. This CDR3 comprises 15 residues. The V and J ends lost 5 bases and 0 bases respectively, with 15 bases between them. Germline-derived CDR1 and CDR2 are SQVTM and ANQGSEA. The CDR3 loop reads CSVRSPFRSTDTQYF. CDR3 DNA sequence: TGCAGCGTTCGATCGCCGTTCCGGAGCACAGATACGCAGTATTTT.

The rearrangement joins TRBV7-9 to TRBJ1-2, with D perhaps matching TRBD1 (6 bases). This CDR3 spans 14 amino acids. Between the trimmed V and J ends, which lost 1 base and 5 bases, there was a span of 11 bases. Germline CDR1 and CDR2: SEHNR and FQNEAQ (reference sequence). The CDR3 protein is CASSLGTVPYGYTF. CDR3 DNA sequence: TGTGCCAGCAGCTTAGGGACAGTACCTTATGGCTACACCTTC.

The V gene is TRBV4-1, the J gene TRBJ2-5, with a tentative D call TRBD1 (6 bases). Trimming took 1 base from V and 5 from J, leaving 11 bases between them. CDR1 is MGHRA and CDR2 is YSYEKL in the germline V gene. This CDR3 contains 14 residues. CDR3 amino acids: CASSQGRGGETQYF. In DNA, the CDR3 is TGCGCCAGCAGCCAAGGCAGGGGTGGGGAGACCCAGTACTTC.

This chain's CDR3 is CASSPVRADDEQFF. CDR3 DNA: TGTGCCAGCTCACCCGTCAGGGCGGACGATGAGCAGTTCTTC. The rearrangement joins TRBV18 to TRBJ2-1, with D maybe TRBD1 (5 bases). Trimming removed 3 bases at V and 8 bases at J, with 14 bases between. The germline CDR1 and CDR2 sequences are KGHSH and LQKENI. The CDR3 spans 14 residues.

The chain links TRBV4-1 to TRBJ1-2; TRBD1 is a possible D gene (5 bases). The V end was cut by 0 bases, the J end by 4 bases, with 12 bases between. This CDR3 region has 15 residues. Germline V gene sequence: CDR1 MGHRA, CDR2 YSYEKL. CDR3 region: CASSQEGRQSYGYTF. The CDR3 DNA is TGCGCCAGCAGCCAAGAGGGCCGACAGAGCTATGGCTACACCTTC.

This rearrangement joins TRBV6-5 to TRBJ1-1, with TRBD1 as a possible D gene (6 bases). Trimming pared 5 bases from V and 0 bases from J, leaving 10 bases between. This CDR3 is built from 14 residues. CDR1 is MNHEY, CDR2 SVGAGI, per germline. The CDR3 is CASSRTALNTEAFF. The CDR3, as DNA: TGTGCCAGCAGTCGGACAGCTTTGAACACTGAAGCTTTCTTT.

This sequence joins TRBV18 and TRBJ1-4; possible D gene TRBD1, 6 bases. The CDR3 has 13 residues. Germline V gene data show CDR1 as KGHSH and CDR2 as LQKENI. With 6 bases removed from V and 7 bases from J, the gap between germline ends came to 12 bases. CDR3 DNA sequence: TGTGCCAGCTCCGGTCAGACAGGTGAAAAACTGTTTTTT. As protein: CASSGQTGEKLFF.

J is TRBJ2-3 and V is TRBV10-1, with D maybe TRBD2 (6 bases). The CDR3 has 16 amino acids. Looked up from germline, CDR1 is WNHNN and CDR2 is SYGVQD (reference sequence). V lost 2 bases, J lost 8 bases, and 20 bases lay in between. The CDR3 spells CASSEPGEAGTVTQYF. The DNA of the CDR3 is TGCGCCAGCAGTGAGCCGGGGGAAGCTGGGACGGTTACGCAGTATTTT.

The gene calls are TRBV6-6 and TRBJ2-7; 7 positions agree with TRBD1. The CDR3 covers 14 residues. Germline CDR1 reads MNHNY; CDR2 reads SVGAGI (reference sequence). V shed 1 base and J 6 bases; nucleotides not matched to a gene: 6. CDR3 bases: TGTGCCAGCAGTTACTTTATTACAGGGGTCGAGCAGTACTTC. Translating it yields CASSYFITGVEQYF.

The V call is TRBV7-9, the J call TRBJ1-1; no clear D gene. Looked up from germline, CDR1 is SEHNR and CDR2 is FQNEAQ (reference sequence). The CDR3 length is 15 residues. V was pared by 0 bases and J by 1 base, with 9 bases between. As DNA, the CDR3 is TGTGCCAGCAGCTTAGCGCCGGGGAGGAACACTGAAGCTTTCTTT. Its translation: CASSLAPGRNTEAFF. Complete variable domain (other parts from reference TRBV7-9 and TRBJ1-1): DTGVSQNPRHKITKRGQNVTFRCDPISEHNRLYWYRQTLGQGPEFLTYFQNEAQLEKSRLLSDRFSAERPKGSFSTLEIQRTEQGDSAMYLCASSLAPGRNTEAFFGQGTRLTVV.

V is TRBV25-1 and J is TRBJ1-6, with 8 positions matching TRBD1. Germline CDR1 MGHDK, CDR2 SYGVNS. The V and J ends lost 2 bases and 8 bases, in that order; junction bases with no gene match: 8. CDR3 size: 16 residues. CDR3 loop: CASSEGDRGVYSPLHF. In nucleotides, the CDR3 is TGTGCCAGCAGTGAAGGAGACAGGGGAGTGTATTCACCCCTCCACTTT.